This section outlines one TCR beta chain sequence together with its context. What it recognizes is unknown. TCRdb called the 5' RACE reads again in MiXCR, with one record for every CDR3 protein. The sample shows about 890,000 distinct CDR3 sequences, roughly an eighth of them seen only once. This specimen belongs to a study of identical twins. Broader study findings: Insertions were reduced in abundant cord blood beta clonotypes but not in memory repertoires. It was possible that invariant MAIT and iNKT cells partly confounded the zero-insertion analyses.

The CDR3 length is 15 residues. V lost 3 bases to trimming and J lost 3 bases; unmatched junction nucleotides: 5. Germline values: CDR1 MNHEY, CDR2 SMNVEV (reference sequence). These data were also filed under a second study, of yellow fever vaccine responses in identical twins.

Sequencing was done on a sample of PBMCs. The chain links TRBV27 to TRBJ2-1, with 7 bases matching TRBD2. This receptor was taken from a woman aged 18 to 35 in good health. The CDR3 DNA is TGTGCCAGCAGTTTTGGGGCGGGGGTCTACAATGAGCAGTTCTTC. This encodes CASSFGAGVYNEQFF.